This T cell receptor beta chain comes out of a study of T cells in Graves' hyperthyroidism and ophthalmopathy. Study-wide results and caveats: Using 13 V-J features, a model discriminated ophthalmopathy from stable hyperthyroidism. Blood also carried most thyroid clonotypes expanded above 0.001. Prediction of ophthalmopathy progression came a median around 6 months pre-onset.

Those patients with uncontrolled infection, other autoimmune disease, pregnancy or lactation were excluded. From RNA transcripts, TCR beta CDR3 regions were amplified. HTBI primers were employed in a first-round RT-PCR of the TCR CDR3. TCRdb reanalysed the multiplex PCR reads using MiXCR and keeps one entry per CDR3 protein. Of roughly 500,000 distinct CDR3 sequences in the sample, roughly 45% were seen once. CDR1 is SGHKS, CDR2 YYEKEE, per germline (reference sequence). The CDR3 is 14 amino acids. With V trimmed by 0 bases and J by 5 bases, 5 bases remained unmatched. This clonotype was seen repeatedly, ten times or more. Its antigen is currently unknown.

The specimen was peripheral blood or thyroid tissue (not recorded which). The source is an adult woman with Graves' disease, either hyperthyroidism or ophthalmopathy (not recorded which). The chain carries TRBV5-5 and TRBJ2-7, with 7 bases aligning to TRBD1. The chain's CDR3 is CASSLAPGQNEQYF. CDR3 sequence (DNA): TGTGCCAGCAGCTTGGCACCGGGACAGAACGAGCAGTACTTC. Drawing the rest from reference TRBV5-5 and TRBJ2-7, the complete variable domain is DAGVTQSPTHLIKTRGQQVTLRCSPISGHKSVSWYQQVLGQGPQFIFQYYEKEERGRGNFPDRFSARQFPNYSSELNVNALLLGDSALYLCASSLAPGQNEQYFGPGTRLTVT.